This is a list of T cell receptor beta chains from one sample in a study of blood T cell repertoires in COVID-19. TCRdb's copy holds only in-frame clones and misses some; the assay was immunoSEQ multiplex PCR. The sample holds about 210,000 clones; 84% are singletons and the top ten take approximately 10%. The sample consisted of peripheral blood. The origin of the receptors is a woman older than 75 with COVID-19, enrolled during active disease. CDR3s include the opening cysteine and the closing phenylalanine or tryptophan. Clone size is stated in some rows and not others, as once, few, many or a class when expanded.

j_gene	v_gene	abundance	CDR3aa
TRBJ2-2	TRBV19	.	CASGGAHGTGELFF
TRBJ2-3	TRBV6-5	.	CASSSDRARTDTQYF
TRBJ2-6	TRBV6-1	.	CASSEVNQGAIGSSGANVLTF
TRBJ1-1	TRBV28	once	CASSFPARGGQAFF
TRBJ2-2	TRBV29-1	.	CSVVVSLANTGELFF
TRBJ2-7	TRBV2	.	CASSVSSYEQYF
TRBJ2-6	TRBV30	few	CAWLYRGRSGANVLTF
TRBJ2-3	TRBV5-1	.	CASSFVRARTDTQYF
TRBJ2-3	TRBV2	.	CASSKRATGRAYTDTQYF
TRBJ2-3	TRBV11-1	.	CASSFQTGGASDTQYF
TRBJ2-5	TRBV5-1	.	CASSATGGRETQYF
TRBJ2-3	TRBV4-3	.	CASSQDGTDTQYF
TRBJ1-6	TRBV19	.	CASSKGLGNNSPLHF
TRBJ2-1	TRBV6-5	.	CASSTIAGSYNEQFF
TRBJ1-1	TRBV6-5	.	CASSSSGQGNTEAFF
TRBJ1-1	TRBV18	.	CASSPPTQLQNTEAFF
TRBJ1-2	TRBV6-5	.	CASSYSGRGLGYTF
TRBJ2-5	TRBV4-1	.	CASSQDSSGGLRETQYF
TRBJ1-2	TRBV5-4	.	CASSPDSNYGYTF
TRBJ2-7	TRBV10-3	once	CAISEGTDYEQYF
TRBJ2-5	TRBV6-5	.	CASVEDRGRETQYF
TRBJ1-1	TRBV19	.	CASSTLTDTNTEAFF
TRBJ2-3	TRBV2	.	CASSEWGPYGTDTQYF
TRBJ2-1	TRBV9	.	CASSVVEQGDYNEQFF
TRBJ1-1	TRBV4-1	once	CASSQVQTMNTEAFF
TRBJ1-1	TRBV15	few	CATSRDGGRNTEAFF
TRBJ2-1	TRBV3-1/TRBV3-2	.	CASSQDQGSYNEQFF
TRBJ1-1	TRBV15	.	CATSERHNTEAFF
TRBJ2-2	TRBV5-6	.	CASTLSGELFF
TRBJ1-2	TRBV7-2	few	CASVKGGQGAHQAYGYTF
TRBJ1-3	TRBV6-5	.	CASSYDNSGNTIYF
TRBJ2-1	TRBV6-2/TRBV6-3	.	CASSTPSGGASNEQFF
TRBJ2-7	TRBV6-2/TRBV6-3	few	CASSYSRDSQGDYEQYF
TRBJ1-4	TRBV7-9	once	CASSLGAGDEKLFF
TRBJ2-1	TRBV2	.	CASSAGDRRANEQFF
TRBJ2-3	TRBV4-1	.	CASSQARSDSTDTQYF
TRBJ1-6	TRBV14	.	CASSQDRGSSPLHF
TRBJ1-5	TRBV19	.	CASIKTGGYNQPQHF
TRBJ1-5	TRBV28	.	CASSPNMDQPQHF
TRBJ2-7	TRBV19	.	CASSIGDRLYEQYF
TRBJ2-3	TRBV2	.	CASSEALGGRGTDTQYF
TRBJ2-1	TRBV10-3	.	CAIRFGISGDEQFF
TRBJ1-4	TRBV28	.	CASRVGASEKLFF
TRBJ1-2	TRBV6-2/TRBV6-3	.	CASSYSSGGVAVGYTF
TRBJ2-1	TRBV7-9	.	CASSRTGQVDNEQFF
TRBJ2-2	TRBV24-1	.	CATSDPPGTSGGANTGELFF
TRBJ1-5	TRBV29-1	.	CSVARDRGANQPQHF